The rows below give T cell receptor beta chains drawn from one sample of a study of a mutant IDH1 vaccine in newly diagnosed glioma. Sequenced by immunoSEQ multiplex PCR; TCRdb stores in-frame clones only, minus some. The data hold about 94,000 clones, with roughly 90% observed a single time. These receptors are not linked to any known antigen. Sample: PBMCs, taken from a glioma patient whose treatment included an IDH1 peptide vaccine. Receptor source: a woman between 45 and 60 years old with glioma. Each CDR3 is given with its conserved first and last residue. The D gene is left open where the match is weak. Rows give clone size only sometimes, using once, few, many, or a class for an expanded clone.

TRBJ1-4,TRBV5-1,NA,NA,TGCGCCAGCAGCTTGACAGGCCGGGCGGGTGAAAAACTGTTTTTT,CASSLTGRAGEKLFF
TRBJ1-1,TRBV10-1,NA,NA,TGCGCCAGCAGTGAGGCAAGTAACACTGAAGCTTTCTTT,CASSEASNTEAFF
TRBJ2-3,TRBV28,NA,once,TGTGCCAGCAGGCCCGACAGGATAGATACGCAGTATTTT,CASRPDRIDTQYF
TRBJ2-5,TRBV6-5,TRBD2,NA,TGTGCCAGCAGTCCCGGGGACTACCTCCAAGAGACCCAGTACTTC,CASSPGDYLQETQYF
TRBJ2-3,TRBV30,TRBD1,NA,TGTGCCTGGAGTGGGGGACAGGGAGCATCAGATACGCAGTATTTT,CAWSGGQGASDTQYF
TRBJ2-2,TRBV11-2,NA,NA,TGTGCCAGCAGCCCGTCGAGGGGAGCCCCCGGGGAGCTGTTTTTT,CASSPSRGAPGELFF
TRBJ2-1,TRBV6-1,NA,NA,TGTGCCAGCAGGATCGCGGGGCTTTCCTACAATGAGCAGTTCTTC,CASRIAGLSYNEQFF
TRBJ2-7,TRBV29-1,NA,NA,TGCAGCGTTGACGGGAATGACGAGCAGTACTTC,CSVDGNDEQYF
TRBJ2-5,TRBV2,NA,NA,TGTGCCAGCAGTGAACAAGAGACCCAGTACTTC,CASSEQETQYF
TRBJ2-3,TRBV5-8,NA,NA,TGTGCCAGCAGCTTGATAGAGGCAACAGATACGCAGTATTTT,CASSLIEATDTQYF
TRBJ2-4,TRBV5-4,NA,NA,TGTGCCAGCAGCTTGGGGGACGGTCAGGCCAAAAACATTCAGTACTTC,CASSLGDGQAKNIQYF
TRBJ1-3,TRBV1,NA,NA,TGCACCAGCAGCCGGGACATCAGATTCTCTGGAAACACCATATATTTT,CTSSRDIRFSGNTIYF
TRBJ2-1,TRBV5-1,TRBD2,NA,TGCGCCAGCAGCACCGGACTAGCGGGGTCCTACAATGAGCAGTTCTTC,CASSTGLAGSYNEQFF
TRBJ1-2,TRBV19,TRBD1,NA,TGTGCCAGTAGTCGGACAGGGAACTATGGCTACACCTTC,CASSRTGNYGYTF
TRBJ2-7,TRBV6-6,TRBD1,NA,TGTGCCAGCAGTTACGGGGACAGCTCCTACGAGCAGTACTTC,CASSYGDSSYEQYF
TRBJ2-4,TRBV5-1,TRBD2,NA,TGCGCCAGCGTGAGAGCTAGCGGGAGGAAATCGGCCAAAAACATTCAGTACTTC,CASVRASGRKSAKNIQYF
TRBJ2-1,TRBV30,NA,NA,TGTGCCTGGAGTTCTGGGCGGGGCTACAATGAGCAGTTCTTC,CAWSSGRGYNEQFF
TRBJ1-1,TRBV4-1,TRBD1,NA,TGCGCCAGCAGCCAAGGGACAGGAACTGAAGCTTTCTTT,CASSQGTGTEAFF
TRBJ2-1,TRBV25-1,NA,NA,TGTGCCAGCAGTGAATACCCCGTATCCCAGGTGGACAATGAGCAGTTCTTC,CASSEYPVSQVDNEQFF
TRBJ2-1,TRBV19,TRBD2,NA,TGTGCCAGTAGTATAGCGACTAGCGCGGGAGGTGAGCAGTTCTTC,CASSIATSAGGEQFF
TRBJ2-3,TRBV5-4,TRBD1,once,TGTGCCAGCAGCGATCGGACAGGGGCGATCACAGATACGCAGTATTTT,CASSDRTGAITDTQYF
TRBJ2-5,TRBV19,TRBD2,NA,TGTGCCAGTAGTACCCAACTAGCGTTGGCAGGAGAGACCCAGTACTTC,CASSTQLALAGETQYF
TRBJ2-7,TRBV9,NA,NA,TGTGCCAGCAGCGAAGGAGCCCTGAGCTCCTACGAGCAGTACTTC,CASSEGALSSYEQYF
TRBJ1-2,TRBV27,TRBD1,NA,TGTGCCAGCAGTTTAGGCCCGACAGGGACTAACTATGGCTACACCTTC,CASSLGPTGTNYGYTF
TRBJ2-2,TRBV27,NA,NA,TGTGCCAGCAGTTCGTATTTAGGGGGTGACGGGGAGCTGTTTTTT,CASSSYLGGDGELFF
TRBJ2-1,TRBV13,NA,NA,TGTGCCAGCAGCCCTGCATTATCCTCCTACAATGAGCAGTTCTTC,CASSPALSSYNEQFF
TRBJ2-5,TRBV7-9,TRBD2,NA,TGTGCCAGCAGCTTAAGACTAGCGGAAGAGACCCAGTACTTC,CASSLRLAEETQYF
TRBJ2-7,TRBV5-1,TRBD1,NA,TGCGCCAGCAGCCCAGGGACAGGGTCGTACGAGCAGTACTTC,CASSPGTGSYEQYF
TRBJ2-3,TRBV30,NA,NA,TGTGCCTGGAGTGTACTTCGGGTTAGCACAGATACGCAGTATTTT,CAWSVLRVSTDTQYF
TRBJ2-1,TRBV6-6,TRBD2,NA,TGTGCCAGCAGGCTAGCGGGAGTCTACAATGAGCAGTTCTTC,CASRLAGVYNEQFF
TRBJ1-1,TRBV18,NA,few,TGTGCCAGCTCACCGGCAGTGCTAAGTGGGGCTGAAGCTTTCTTT,CASSPAVLSGAEAFF
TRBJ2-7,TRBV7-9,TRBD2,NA,TGTGCCAGCAGCTCCGGTTTTTCAAGCGGGAGGTTCCCCCTCTACGAGCAGTACTTC,CASSSGFSSGRFPLYEQYF
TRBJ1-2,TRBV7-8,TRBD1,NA,TGTGCCAGCAGCCAGGACAGGGGGAACTATGGCTACACCTTC,CASSQDRGNYGYTF
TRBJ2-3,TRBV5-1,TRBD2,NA,TGCGCCAGCAGCGGACTAGCGGGAGGAACAGATACGCAGTATTTT,CASSGLAGGTDTQYF
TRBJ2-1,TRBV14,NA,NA,TGTGCCAGCAGCCCCCTTGGGTACGAGCAGTTCTTC,CASSPLGYEQFF
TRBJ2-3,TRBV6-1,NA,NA,TGTGCCAGCAGTGGCCGAATCGGGACAAGCACAGATACGCAGTATTTT,CASSGRIGTSTDTQYF
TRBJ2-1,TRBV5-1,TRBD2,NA,TGCGCCAGCAGCCCCCCTAGCGGGAGGCGAAATGAGCAGTTCTTC,CASSPPSGRRNEQFF
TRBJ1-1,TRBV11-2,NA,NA,TGTGCCAGCAGCTTAAGGAACAGGGAGGGAACTGAAGCTTTCTTT,CASSLRNREGTEAFF
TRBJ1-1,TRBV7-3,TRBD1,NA,TGTGCCAGCAGCCCCTCCGGACAGGCAAGAGCTTTCTTT,CASSPSGQARAFF
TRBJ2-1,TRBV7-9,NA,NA,TGTGCCAGCAGCGCTAGTTTCCCGATCCCCGAGTTCTCCTACAATGAGCAGTTCTTC,CASSASFPIPEFSYNEQFF
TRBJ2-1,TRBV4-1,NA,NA,TGCGCCAGCAGCCAAGGTCCCTACAATGAGCAGTTCTTC,CASSQGPYNEQFF
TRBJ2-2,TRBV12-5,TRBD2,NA,TGTGCTAGTGGCACACTAGCGGGAGAAGGCGGGGAGCTGTTTTTT,CASGTLAGEGGELFF